One sample yielded the 14 T cell receptor beta chains listed below, sequenced in a study of T-cell memory formation after mild COVID-19. TCRdb processed the 5' RACE reads anew with MiXCR; each CDR3 protein has one entry. The sample contains about 250,000 distinct CDR3 sequences, about 17% of which appear only once. The sequenced sample consisted of PBMCs or a T cell subset sorted from them (not recorded which). The source is a man younger than 30 who had mild COVID-19 (a few samples of this study predate the infection). Cell type and time point are not known.

V and J are TRBV10-3 and TRBJ2-5; D remains ambiguous. Germline values: CDR1 ENHRY, CDR2 SYGVKD. The CDR3 extends over 14 amino acids. V dropped 4 bases and J dropped 2 bases, with 11 bases sitting between them. The CDR3 DNA is TGTGCCATCAGTGCGTCCGGCAGGCAAGAGACCCAGTACTTC. Translating gives CAISASGRQETQYF.

The chain uses TRBV5-1 and TRBJ1-6; D call uncertain. The ends were cut back, 4 bases at V and 8 bases at J, with 10 bases in the middle. CDR1 and CDR2 from the germline V gene are SGHRS and YFSETQ. The CDR3 length is 13 residues. CDR3 sequence: CASSPGIDSPLHF. CDR3 DNA: TGCGCCAGCAGCCCGGGGATTGATTCACCCCTCCACTTT.

This clonotype was found a few times. The genes are TRBV7-3 and TRBJ2-2, with TRBD1 identical over 7 bases. Germline V gene sequence: CDR1 SGHTA, CDR2 FQGTGA. Trimming removed 6 bases from V and 8 bases from J; junction bases left unmatched: 3. This CDR3 spans 12 amino acids. The DNA for the CDR3 is TGTGCCAGCAGGACAGGGCCGGGGGAGCTGTTTTTT. Encoded protein: CASRTGPGELFF.

This clonotype was counted only a few times. The genes are TRBV6-2 or TRBV6-3 and TRBJ2-7; 11 nucleotides align to TRBD2. Germline CDR1 reads MNHEY; CDR2 reads SVGEGT. CDR3 length: 15 amino acids. V lost 4 bases to trimming and J lost 1 base; unmatched junction nucleotides: 3. The CDR3 bases are TGTGCCAGCAGTTCCCCTAGCGGGGGGTCCTACGAGCAGTACGTC. Residues: CASSSPSGGSYEQYV.

The V and J genes are TRBV20-1 and TRBJ2-5, with D possibly called TRBD1 or TRBD2 (5 bases each). CDR1 and CDR2 from the germline V gene are DFQATT and SNEGSKA (reference sequence). The CDR3 length is 15 residues. V lost 0 bases, J lost 6 bases, and 17 bases lay in between. DNA for the CDR3: TGCAGTGCTAGAGATCAGCCCCTAACGGGGCAGACCCAGTACTTC. Translated: CSARDQPLTGQTQYF.

The sample holds a few counts of this clonotype. The CDR3 is CSGGGQGTDTQYF. CDR3 in DNA: TGCAGCGGTGGGGGACAGGGCACAGATACGCAGTATTTT. The chain combines TRBV20-1 with TRBJ2-3, with 8 positions matching TRBD1. The CDR3 covers 13 residues. From germline, CDR1 is DFQATT and CDR2 SNEGSKA (reference sequence).

The chain links TRBV3-1 to TRBJ2-3; the D call may be TRBD1 or TRBD2 (5 bases each). This CDR3 has 15 residues. Per germline, CDR1 LGHDT and CDR2 YNNKEL (reference sequence). Trimming removed 6 bases from V and 1 base from J, with 14 bases in between. The CDR3 nucleotides read TGTGCCAGCAGTCCAGGACCGGGGCGCACAGATACGCAGTATTTT. Its protein is CASSPGPGRTDTQYF.

This clonotype was seen ten or more times. The chain couples TRBV19 to TRBJ2-3, with D uncertain. Germline V lookup: CDR1 LNHDA, CDR2 SQIVND (reference sequence). The CDR3 consists of 13 residues. V lost 4 bases and J 2 bases, leaving 7 bases between the germline ends. The CDR3 nucleotides read TGTGCCAGTAGTACCAGCCTCACAGATACGCAGTATTTT. As protein: CASSTSLTDTQYF.

The chain recombines TRBV29-1 with TRBJ1-5, with 8 bases lining up with TRBD1. V gave up 4 bases and J gave up 5 bases; unmatched junction bases: 4. Germline CDR1 reads SQVTM; CDR2 reads ANQGSEA. This CDR3 comprises 13 residues. This CDR3 reads CSVGTGRHQPQHF. Here the CDR3 DNA reads TGCAGCGTTGGGACAGGGAGACATCAGCCCCAGCATTTT.

This clonotype has only a few counts. V usage is TRBV25-1 and J usage is TRBJ1-2; 7 positions agree with TRBD1. V dropped 3 bases and J dropped 2; count of bases not matched to a gene: 3. The germline V gene has CDR1 MGHDK and CDR2 SYGVNS. The CDR3 runs to 14 residues. The CDR3 DNA reads TGTGCCAGCAGTGATCCGACAGGGAACTATGGCTACACCTTC. Its translation is CASSDPTGNYGYTF.

The chain uses TRBV11-3 and TRBJ2-2, with D maybe TRBD1 (6 bases). V was cut by 5 bases and J by 7 bases, with 14 bases left in between. Per the germline V gene, CDR1 is SGHNT and CDR2 is YENEEA. CDR3 length: 14 amino acids. In DNA, the CDR3 is TGTGCCAGCAGCCCACGTCAGGGGCACGGGGAGCTGTTTTTT. Amino acid sequence: CASSPRQGHGELFF.

The gene calls are TRBV2 and TRBJ2-1, with no clear D. This CDR3 contains 12 residues. V was pared by 6 bases and J by 4 bases, with 7 bases between. The germline gives CDR1 SNHLY, CDR2 FYNNEI. This chain's CDR3 is CASSGIYNEQFF. In DNA form, the CDR3 reads TGTGCCAGCAGCGGTATATACAATGAGCAGTTCTTC.

The V and J genes are TRBV7-2 and TRBJ1-5; D is unresolved. The CDR3 contains 12 residues. The ends were cut back, 6 bases at V and 7 bases at J, with 10 bases in the middle. The V gene's germline CDR1 is SGHTA and CDR2 FQGNSA. The CDR3, as DNA: TGTGCCAGCAGATTTACGGGACAGCCCCAGCATTTT. It yields the protein CASRFTGQPQHF. Looking up the rest from reference TRBV7-2 and TRBJ1-5 gives the full variable domain: GAGVSQSPSNKVTEKGKDVELRCDPISGHTALYWYRQSLGQGLEFLIYFQGNSAPDKSGLPSDRFSAERTGGSVSTLTIQRTQQEDSAVYLCASRFTGQPQHFGDGTRLSIL.

The gene calls are TRBV3-1 and TRBJ2-7; 7 bases map to TRBD1. The CDR3 spans 13 residues. Germline V gene lookup returns CDR1 LGHDT and CDR2 YNNKEL (reference sequence). Germline trimming cut 8 bases from V and 3 bases from J; bases unmatched to any gene: 7. CDR3 region: CASALSGGYEQYV. CDR3 sequence (DNA): TGTGCCAGCGCCTTATCAGGGGGCTACGAGCAGTACGTC.